These 28 T cell receptor beta chains were all obtained from the same sample, sequenced in a study of cytomegalovirus exposure and HLA in healthy donors. Both 60 Vbeta primers and 13 Jbeta primers went into the PCR. Clones were sequenced by immunoSEQ multiplex PCR, and TCRdb holds only the in-frame ones, with some missing. The table lists 100,000 to 150,000 clones, more than 75% of them singletons. The specimen sequenced was PBMCs. The receptors stem from a woman in her forties or fifties in good health and CMV-seropositive.

With respect to this clone: Germline is not matched at one junction end, which may reflect a read error. The rearrangement joins TRBV10-3 to TRBJ1-1; 8 nucleotides match TRBD1. Per the germline V gene, CDR1 is ENHRY and CDR2 is SYGVKD. There are 12 residues in the CDR3. As DNA, the CDR3 is TGTGCCACCGACCAAGGGACAGGTGAAACTTTCTTT. Its protein is CATDQGTGETFF.

The chain recombines TRBV7-3 with TRBJ2-1; TRBD2 aligns across 10 bases. The V segment lost 1 base and the J segment 9 bases; nucleotides outside the gene matches: 9. Germline lookup yields CDR1 SGHTA and CDR2 FQGTGA. The CDR3 is made up of 16 amino acids. The CDR3 DNA is TGTGCCAGCAGCTTAAACAGCGGGAGGGCAGGCAGTGAGCAGTTCTTC. Amino acids: CASSLNSGRAGSEQFF.

This chain uses TRBV6-5 with TRBJ2-7, with D tentatively TRBD1 (6 bases). This CDR3 region has 12 residues. CDR1 is MNHEY, CDR2 SVGAGI, per germline. The V and J ends lost 6 bases and 4 bases respectively, with 10 bases between them. CDR3 sequence reads: CASSRTDYEQYF. The CDR3 DNA reads TGTGCCAGCAGCCGGACAGATTACGAGCAGTACTTC.

This chain's CDR3 is CASSPYPGGLETQYF. CDR3 in DNA: TGTGCCAGCAGCCCCTATCCGGGGGGGCTGGAGACCCAGTACTTC. The chain recombines TRBV11-3 with TRBJ2-5; 8 nucleotides match TRBD2. The trim removed 5 bases at V and 5 bases at J, leaving 10 bases unmatched. The CDR3 has 15 amino acids. Germline CDR1 reads SGHNT; CDR2 reads YENEEA.

The chain links TRBV29-1 to TRBJ1-1, with D perhaps matching TRBD1 (6 bases). The CDR3 loop spans 15 amino acids. Deletions cut 0 bases from V and 1 base from J, with 12 bases between. Per germline, CDR1 SQVTM and CDR2 ANQGSEA. The DNA of the CDR3 is TGCAGCGTTGAAGATTACCTACAGGGGAACACTGAAGCTTTCTTT. The encoded protein is CSVEDYLQGNTEAFF.

CDR3 region: CASSWNRAGEQYF. CDR3 bases: TGCGCCAGCAGCTGGAACAGGGCCGGGGAGCAGTACTTC. The chain combines TRBV5-1 with TRBJ2-7; D is perhaps TRBD1 (6 bases). The V and J ends lost 3 bases and 7 bases respectively, with 14 bases between them. Germline V CDR1 and CDR2: SGHRS, YFSETQ. This CDR3 is 13 amino acids long.

This clone was seen only once. The chain joins TRBV29-1 to TRBJ1-1; D is unresolved. The CDR3 covers 13 residues. Germline-derived CDR1 and CDR2 are SQVTM and ANQGSEA. V was trimmed by 7 bases and J by 0 bases, leaving 12 bases between them. CDR3 protein: CSANQNMNTEAFF. The CDR3 DNA sequence: TGCAGCGCTAATCAAAATATGAACACTGAAGCTTTCTTT.

This chain links TRBV7-6 with TRBJ2-2; D call uncertain. This CDR3 is built from 14 residues. CDR1 and CDR2 from the germline V gene are SGHVS and FNYEAQ. The ends were cut back, 5 bases at V and 4 bases at J, with 11 bases in the middle. CDR3 sequence reads: CASSPSLGTGELFF. The CDR3 coding sequence is TGTGCCAGCAGCCCGTCTCTAGGCACCGGGGAGCTGTTTTTT.

This clone was detected once. The chain links TRBV27 to TRBJ2-1; TRBD2 matches 9 bases. Germline V gene sequence: CDR1 MNHEY, CDR2 SMNVEV (reference sequence). The CDR3 runs to 16 residues. V lost 8 bases, J lost 9 bases, and 17 bases stayed unmatched. DNA for the CDR3: TGTGCCAGCTCTGTGAAAAGGGCTAGCGGGAAGCGTGAGCAGTTCTTC. This sequence encodes CASSVKRASGKREQFF.

The V gene is TRBV28, the J gene TRBJ1-5, with TRBD1 matching over 8 bases. The CDR3 runs to 15 residues. V lost 5 bases, J lost 6 bases, and 9 bases stayed unmatched. Germline-derived CDR1 and CDR2 are MDHEN and SYDVKM. The CDR3 loop is CASSMNRGGSQPQHF. The CDR3, as DNA: TGTGCCAGCAGTATGAACAGGGGGGGGAGTCAGCCCCAGCATTTT.

The chain carries TRBV5-1 and TRBJ2-7, with 7 bases that match TRBD1. The trim removed 1 base at V and 6 bases at J, leaving 7 bases unmatched. The CDR3 totals 14 residues. Per the germline V gene, CDR1 is SGHRS and CDR2 is YFSETQ. The CDR3 protein is CASSLRQGGAEQYF. For the CDR3, the DNA is TGCGCCAGCAGCTTGAGACAGGGCGGAGCCGAGCAGTACTTC.

V and J are TRBV5-1 and TRBJ2-7; D perhaps matches TRBD1 (5 bases). Germline-derived CDR1 and CDR2 are SGHRS and YFSETQ. Trimming took off 0 bases at V and 5 bases at J, with 12 bases between the two ends. The CDR3 contains 14 residues. The DNA for the CDR3 is TGCGCCAGCAGCTTGGGGGTGGGCAGGGACGAGCAGTACTTC. Protein: CASSLGVGRDEQYF. The full variable domain, its missing parts supplied by reference TRBV5-1 and TRBJ2-7, is KAGVTQTPRYLIKTRGQQVTLSCSPISGHRSVSWYQQTPGQGLQFLFEYFSETQRNKGNFPGRFSGRQFSNSRSEMNVSTLELGDSALYLCASSLGVGRDEQYFGPGTRLTVT.

The genes are TRBV19 and TRBJ2-2; no firm D call. The CDR3 length is 14 residues. Germline V gives CDR1 LNHDA, CDR2 SQIVND (reference sequence). V was pared by 4 bases and J by 6 bases, with 12 bases between. The CDR3 reads CASSSLISPGELFF. CDR3 DNA: TGTGCCAGTAGTAGCCTCATCAGTCCCGGGGAGCTGTTTTTT.

The genes are TRBV5-1 and TRBJ2-1; 9 bases agree with TRBD1. Germline lookup yields CDR1 SGHRS and CDR2 YFSETQ. The CDR3 contains 14 residues. Trimming removed 4 bases from V and 9 bases from J; junction bases left unmatched: 8. The CDR3 region is CASSRDRDYGEQFF. The CDR3 region has the DNA TGCGCCAGCAGCCGGGACAGGGATTACGGTGAGCAGTTCTTC. Full variable domain (outside the CDR3, taken from reference TRBV5-1 and TRBJ2-1): KAGVTQTPRYLIKTRGQQVTLSCSPISGHRSVSWYQQTPGQGLQFLFEYFSETQRNKGNFPGRFSGRQFSNSRSEMNVSTLELGDSALYLCASSRDRDYGEQFFGPGTRLTVL.

In this sample, this clone turned up once. This chain uses TRBV28 with TRBJ1-2; D is unclear. CDR1 is MDHEN and CDR2 is SYDVKM in the germline V gene. The V end was cut by 8 bases, the J end by 3 bases, with 19 bases between. The CDR3 loop spans 15 amino acids. The CDR3 region is CASFPRSLLHYGYTF. DNA of the CDR3: TGTGCCAGCTTTCCCCGGTCCCTTCTTCACTATGGCTACACCTTC.

This chain joins TRBV2 and TRBJ2-7; TRBD1 aligns across 8 bases. CDR3 length: 14 amino acids. With 8 bases clipped from V and 2 bases from J, the junction kept 8 bases outside the gene matches. CDR1 is SNHLY, CDR2 FYNNEI, per germline. In DNA, the CDR3 is TGTGCCAGCGAACCCGGGACAGGCCCCTACGAGCAGTACTTC. This encodes CASEPGTGPYEQYF.

This clone turned up a few times. V gene TRBV15 combines with J gene TRBJ2-5, with TRBD2 matching 13 bases. This CDR3 spans 19 amino acids. V trimming: 3 bases; J trimming: 2 bases; junction bases outside the gene matches: 12. CDR1 is LNHNV, CDR2 YYDKDF, per germline (reference sequence). CDR3 nucleotide sequence: TGTGCCACCAGCAGGTTCAGGACTAGCGGGAGAGAGGCACAAGAGACCCAGTACTTC. This codes for CATSRFRTSGREAQETQYF.

This chain joins TRBV10-3 and TRBJ2-1, with D hard to call. CDR1 and CDR2 (germline): ENHRY, SYGVKD. Deletions cut 6 bases from V and 5 bases from J, with 17 bases between. The CDR3 loop spans 15 amino acids. The CDR3 DNA is TGTGCCATCAGCCTAGGCATGGCCGTCAACAATGAGCAGTTCTTC. This sequence encodes CAISLGMAVNNEQFF.

This chain connects TRBV28 to TRBJ1-1; D is possibly TRBD1 (5 bases). The germline CDR1 and CDR2 sequences are MDHEN and SYDVKM. This CDR3 is 15 amino acids long. The V and J ends lost 6 bases and 9 bases respectively, with 23 bases between them. The CDR3 region has the DNA TGTGCCAGCAGCCCTTTATGGGGCAGGGAGGGGAAAGCTTTCTTT. This codes for CASSPLWGREGKAFF.

The rearrangement uses TRBV6-5 and TRBJ2-1; maybe TRBD1 (5 bases). This CDR3 is built from 15 residues. V gave up 5 bases and J gave up 7 bases, with 18 bases separating them. Germline CDR1 reads MNHEY; CDR2 reads SVGAGI. The CDR3 DNA is TGTGCCAGCAGTACAACCGGAAATAAGGGGAATGAGCAGTTCTTC. This gives the protein CASSTTGNKGNEQFF.

This sequence joins TRBV5-1 and TRBJ1-1; TRBD1 agrees at 7 bases. The CDR3 spans 15 residues. Trimming took 1 base from V and 1 from J; bases not matched to a gene: 4. Germline V gene lookup returns CDR1 SGHRS and CDR2 YFSETQ. The CDR3 here is CASSLLTGENTEAFF. The CDR3 DNA is TGCGCCAGCAGCTTGCTAACAGGGGAGAACACTGAAGCTTTCTTT.

The chain joins TRBV6-5 to TRBJ1-6; D is undetermined. Germline CDR1 is MNHEY and CDR2 is SVGAGI. Trimming took 0 bases from V and 9 from J, leaving 9 bases between them. CDR3 length: 14 residues. CDR3 in amino acids: CASSYSAGGSPLHF. CDR3 DNA: TGTGCCAGCAGTTACTCAGCGGGTGGTTCACCCCTCCACTTT.

V and J are TRBV2 and TRBJ2-1; D unclear. Germline V gene data show CDR1 as SNHLY and CDR2 as FYNNEI. The CDR3 has 13 amino acids. Between the trimmed V and J ends, which lost 10 bases and 4 bases, there was a span of 14 bases. CDR3 loop: CATDFKRYNEQFF. CDR3 DNA sequence: TGTGCCACCGACTTCAAGAGGTACAATGAGCAGTTCTTC.

The chain has TRBV4-2 and TRBJ2-7; TRBD2 matches 11 bases. J was trimmed by 2 bases and V by 4 bases; bases with no gene match: 13. This CDR3 is 18 amino acids long. CDR1 and CDR2 (germline): LGHNA, YNFKEQ. The CDR3 is CASSLRTGTSGSAYEQYF. The CDR3 bases are TGTGCCAGCAGCCTCAGAACCGGGACTAGCGGCTCAGCCTACGAGCAGTACTTC.

For this clone: The junction and the germline gene differ at one end; a read error may be behind it. This chain connects TRBV7-9 to TRBJ1-2, with 7 positions matching TRBD1. The length of the CDR3 is 16 residues. Germline assignment: CDR1 SEHNR and CDR2 FQNEAQ (reference sequence). CDR3 in DNA: TGTTCCAGCAGCTCCCTTCGCCAGGGGGAAAGGCAAGGCTACACCTTC. Amino acids: CSSSSLRQGERQGYTF.

This chain joins TRBV11-2 and TRBJ2-1; D ambiguous. The length of the CDR3 is 14 residues. Trimming took 6 bases from V and 0 from J, leaving 9 bases between them. Germline CDR1 is SGHAT and CDR2 is FQNNGV. The CDR3 bases are TGTGCCAGCAGGCTGTCTAACTCCTACAATGAGCAGTTCTTC. It encodes CASRLSNSYNEQFF.

The chain couples TRBV5-4 to TRBJ2-5, with 9 bases identical to TRBD2. Germline lookup yields CDR1 SGHNT and CDR2 YYREEE (reference sequence). The CDR3 loop spans 15 amino acids. The ends lost 3 bases at V and 2 bases at J; junction bases unmatched: 5. Here the CDR3 reads CASSSGLARQETQYF. DNA of the CDR3: TGTGCCAGCAGCTCGGGACTAGCCAGGCAAGAGACCCAGTACTTC. The whole variable domain, filled in from reference TRBV5-4 and TRBJ2-5, reads ETGVTQSPTHLIKTRGQQVTLRCSSQSGHNTVSWYQQALGQGPQFIFQYYREEENGRGNFPPRFSGLQFPNYSSELNVNALELDDSALYLCASSSGLARQETQYFGPGTRLLVL.

The genes are TRBV27 and TRBJ2-1, with 8 bases that match TRBD2. V was clipped by 2 bases and J by 4 bases; unmatched bases: 4. CDR3 size: 15 residues. Germline values: CDR1 MNHEY, CDR2 SMNVEV (reference sequence). For the CDR3, the DNA is TGTGCCAGCAGTTTAGTACTAGCGGATTACAATGAGCAGTTCTTC. Amino acids: CASSLVLADYNEQFF.